The 5 T cell receptor beta chains in this list originate from one sample, sequenced in a study of cytomegalovirus exposure and HLA in healthy donors. In the PCR, 60 Vbeta and 13 Jbeta primers were used. Sequencing was performed with immunoSEQ multiplex PCR; in TCRdb, only in-frame clones are kept and a portion is missing. The sample records around 200,000 clones, roughly 80% being singletons. Sequences were obtained from PBMCs. The receptors were gathered from a man in his forties in good health and CMV-seropositive.

The genes are TRBV5-1 and TRBJ2-7; D gene uncertain. The CDR3 length is 13 residues. V gave up 5 bases and J gave up 1 base, with 10 bases separating them. The V gene's germline CDR1 is SGHRS and CDR2 YFSETQ. The CDR3 sequence is CASRGADSYEQYF. The CDR3 nucleotides read TGCGCCAGCAGAGGCGCGGATTCCTACGAGCAGTACTTC.

V is TRBV19 and J is TRBJ2-1; TRBD1 aligns across 7 bases. V trimming: 10 bases; J trimming: 8 bases; junction bases outside the gene matches: 8. From germline, CDR1 is LNHDA and CDR2 SQIVND (reference sequence). The length of the CDR3 is 12 residues. Here the CDR3 reads CATKGQNYEQFF. The CDR3 DNA reads TGTGCCACCAAGGGACAGAATTATGAGCAGTTCTTC.

The J gene is TRBJ2-3, the V gene TRBV4-1; tentative D call: TRBD1 (6 bases). Germline lookup yields CDR1 MGHRA and CDR2 YSYEKL. CDR3 length equals 14 residues. V dropped 1 base and J dropped 7 bases, with 12 bases sitting between them. The CDR3 is CASSQGPGTNTQYF. CDR3 nucleotide sequence: TGCGCCAGCAGCCAAGGCCCAGGGACAAATACGCAGTATTTT.

The sample holds a few counts of this clone. The chain recombines TRBV14 with TRBJ2-7; D uncertain. The CDR3 sequence is 15 residues long. CDR1 is SGHDN, CDR2 FVKESK, per germline. Trimming stripped 0 bases from V and 5 bases from J, with 14 bases between. This CDR3 reads CASSQDESGWDEQYF. In DNA form, the CDR3 reads TGTGCCAGCAGCCAAGATGAGTCAGGCTGGGACGAGCAGTACTTC.

The gene calls are TRBV4-2 and TRBJ2-5; possibly TRBD2 for D (6 bases). Germline values: CDR1 LGHNA, CDR2 YNFKEQ. Trimming took off 4 bases at V and 5 bases at J, with 14 bases between the two ends. CDR3 size: 14 residues. The CDR3 loop is CASSPPGGGETQYF. CDR3 DNA sequence: TGTGCCAGCAGCCCCCCCGGGGGAGGTGAGACCCAGTACTTC.